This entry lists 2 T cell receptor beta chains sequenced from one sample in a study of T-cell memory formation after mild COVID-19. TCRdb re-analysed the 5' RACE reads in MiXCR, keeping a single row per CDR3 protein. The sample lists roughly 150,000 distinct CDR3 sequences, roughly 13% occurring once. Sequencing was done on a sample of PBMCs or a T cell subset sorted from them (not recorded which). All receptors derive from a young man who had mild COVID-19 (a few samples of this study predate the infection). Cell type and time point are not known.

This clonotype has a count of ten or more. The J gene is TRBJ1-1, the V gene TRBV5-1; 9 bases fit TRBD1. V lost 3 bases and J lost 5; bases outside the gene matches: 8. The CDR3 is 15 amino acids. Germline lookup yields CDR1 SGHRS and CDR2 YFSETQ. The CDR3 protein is CASSSGTGQATEAFF. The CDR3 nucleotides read TGCGCCAGCAGCTCCGGGACAGGGCAGGCGACTGAAGCTTTCTTT.

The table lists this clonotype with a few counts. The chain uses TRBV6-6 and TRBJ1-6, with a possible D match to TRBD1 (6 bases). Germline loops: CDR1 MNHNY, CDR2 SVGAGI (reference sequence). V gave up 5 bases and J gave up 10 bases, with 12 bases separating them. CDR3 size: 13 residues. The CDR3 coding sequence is TGTGCCAGCAGTACGACAGGTATCTCACCCCTCCACTTT. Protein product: CASSTTGISPLHF.